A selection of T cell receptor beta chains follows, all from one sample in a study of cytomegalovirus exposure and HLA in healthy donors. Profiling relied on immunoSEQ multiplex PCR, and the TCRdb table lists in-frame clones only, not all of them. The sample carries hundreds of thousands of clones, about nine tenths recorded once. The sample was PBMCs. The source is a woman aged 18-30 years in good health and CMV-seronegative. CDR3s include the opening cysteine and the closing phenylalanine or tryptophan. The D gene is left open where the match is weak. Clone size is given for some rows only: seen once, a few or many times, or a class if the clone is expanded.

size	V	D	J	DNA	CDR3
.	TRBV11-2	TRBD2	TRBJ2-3	TGTGCCAGCAGCTTAAGACTAGCCACAGATACGCAGTATTTT	CASSLRLATDTQYF
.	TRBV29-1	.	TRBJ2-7	TGCAGCGTTGGTTCGCGGCCAGGGGAATACGAGCAGTACTTC	CSVGSRPGEYEQYF
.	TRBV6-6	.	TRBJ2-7	TGTGCCAGCAGTTTGGGGGGTATATTCTCCTACGAGCAGTACTTC	CASSLGGIFSYEQYF
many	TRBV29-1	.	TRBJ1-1	TGCAGTAGCAGTTCAGGGGAGCTTGAAGCTTTCTTT	CSSSSGELEAFF
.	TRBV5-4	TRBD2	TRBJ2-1	TGTGCCAGCAGCTTTGGGGGACTAGCGGGGCGCTACAATGAGCAGTTCTTC	CASSFGGLAGRYNEQFF
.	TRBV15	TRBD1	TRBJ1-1	TGTGCCACCAGCAGAGATCGAGGAGGGGGCGCGGTGAACACTGAAGCTTTCTTT	CATSRDRGGGAVNTEAFF
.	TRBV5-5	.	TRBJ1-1	TGTGCCAGCAGCTTGGTTAGGGGTAACACTGAAGCTTTCTTT	CASSLVRGNTEAFF
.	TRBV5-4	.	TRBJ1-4	TGTGCCAGCAAGCAGGTGGCGGGGGAAAAACTGTTTTTT	CASKQVAGEKLFF
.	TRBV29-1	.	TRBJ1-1	TGCAGCGTTGCGCTACAGAAAAAGAACACTGAAGCTTTCTTT	CSVALQKKNTEAFF
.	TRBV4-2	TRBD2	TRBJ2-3	TGTGCCAGCAGCCAAGATGAGCTAGCGGGGGCCAGCACAGATACGCAGTATTTT	CASSQDELAGASTDTQYF
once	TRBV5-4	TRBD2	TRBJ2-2	TGTGCCAGCAGCCGGCCGGGGGGGAGCGGGACCGGGGAGCTGTTTTTT	CASSRPGGSGTGELFF
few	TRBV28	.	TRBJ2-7	TGTGCCAGCAGTCCCCTCTACGAGCAGTACTTC	CASSPLYEQYF
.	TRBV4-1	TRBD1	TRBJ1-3	TGCGCCAGCAGACCCAGACAGGGAGTTAGTGGAAACACCATATATTTT	CASRPRQGVSGNTIYF
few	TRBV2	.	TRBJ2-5	TGTGCCAGCAGCCGTGTTAGTACCCCCCAAGAGACCCAGTACTTC	CASSRVSTPQETQYF
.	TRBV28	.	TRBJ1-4	TGTGCCAGCAGTCCAATTGGCAGAGGCCGAGGTTCCGAAAAACTGTTTTTT	CASSPIGRGRGSEKLFF
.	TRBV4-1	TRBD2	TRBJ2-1	TGCGCCAGCAGCCGTAAGAGGAACCTAGCGGGGGCCCCACATGAGCAGTTCTTC	CASSRKRNLAGAPHEQFF